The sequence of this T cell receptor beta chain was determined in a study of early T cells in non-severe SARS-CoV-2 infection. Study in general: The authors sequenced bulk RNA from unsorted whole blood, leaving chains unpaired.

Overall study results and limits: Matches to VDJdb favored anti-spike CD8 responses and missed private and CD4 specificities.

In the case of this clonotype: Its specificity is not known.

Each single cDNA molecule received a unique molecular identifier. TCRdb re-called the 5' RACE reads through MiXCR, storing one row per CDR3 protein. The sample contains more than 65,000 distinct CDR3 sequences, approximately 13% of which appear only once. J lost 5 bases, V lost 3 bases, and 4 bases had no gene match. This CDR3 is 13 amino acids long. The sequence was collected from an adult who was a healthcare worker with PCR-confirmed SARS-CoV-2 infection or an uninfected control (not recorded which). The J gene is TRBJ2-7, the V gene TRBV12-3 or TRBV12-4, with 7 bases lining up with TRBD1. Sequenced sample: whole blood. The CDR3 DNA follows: TGTGCCAGCAGTTTCGACAGGGCTCACGAGCAGTACTTC. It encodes CASSFDRAHEQYF.